The clone carrying this TCR beta chain appeared a single time. The entry originates in a study of blood T cell repertoires in COVID-19. The germline gives CDR1 MDHEN, CDR2 SYDVKM. The CDR3 extends over 15 amino acids. The V and J ends lost 6 bases and 6 bases respectively, with 18 bases between them. In the authors' methods: Estimated nucleated cell counts came from reference gene primer amplification. Here immunoSEQ multiplex PCR was the method, and the copy in TCRdb shows in-frame clones only, minus some. V and J calls plus clone size are reproduced from that table; the DNA served to infer D and trimming. The sample consists of some 180,000 clones, roughly three quarters of them appearing once.

Material: peripheral blood. The TCR originated in a woman between 45 and 60 years old with active or convalescent COVID-19. The gene calls are TRBV28 and TRBJ1-5; D remains unclear. CDR3 sequence (DNA): TGTGCCAGCAGCCTTACGGGGTTAATGGGTCAGCCCCAGCATTTT. Its translation is CASSLTGLMGQPQHF. The whole variable domain, filled in from reference TRBV28 and TRBJ1-5, reads DVKVTQSSRYLVKRTGEKVFLECVQDMDHENMFWYRQDPGLGLRLIYFSYDVKMKEKGDIPEGYSVSREKKERFSLILESASTNQTSMYLCASSLTGLMGQPQHFGDGTRLSIL.